The TCR beta chain under discussion was sequenced for a study of OX40 agonist ivuxolimab in advanced cancers. TCRdb keeps only in-frame clones here, not all; method: immunoSEQ multiplex PCR. The sample yields some 68,000 clones, around 91% seen once. Autoimmune disease history or systemic immunosuppression meant exclusion. Germline values: CDR1 MDHEN, CDR2 SYDVKM. The CDR3 length is 15 residues. V was trimmed by 5 bases and J by 6 bases, leaving 14 bases between them. Here the sequenced sample was CD4+ or CD8+ T cells sorted from blood, taken in a trial of the OX40 agonist ivuxolimab. The origin of this receptor is an adult with an advanced solid tumor such as melanoma, head and neck, liver or kidney cancer. The chain employs TRBV28 and TRBJ1-6; D gene unclear. The CDR3 DNA sequence: TGTGCCAGCAGTCTGAGCGACCGGACTAATTCACCCCTCCACTTT. Translation gives CASSLSDRTNSPLHF. Based on the CDR3 plus reference TRBV28 and TRBJ1-6, the full variable domain is DVKVTQSSRYLVKRTGEKVFLECVQDMDHENMFWYRQDPGLGLRLIYFSYDVKMKEKGDIPEGYSVSREKKERFSLILESASTNQTSMYLCASSLSDRTNSPLHFGNGTRLTVT.